A selection of T cell receptor beta chains follows, all from one sample in a study of CD8+CD57+ T cells in acquired aplastic anemia. TCRdb redid the calling of the reads with MiXCR, one entry per CDR3 protein. The table shows 400,000 to 450,000 distinct CDR3 sequences, with about two thirds occurring only once. Material for sequencing was sorted CD4+, CD8+, or CD8+CD57+ T cells (not recorded which) from PBMCs. The receptors stem from a human donor in good health, serving as a control. The CDR3 runs from the conserved cysteine through the conserved F or W. A D gene is named only where the DNA matches it firmly. Rows may omit the clone size; those that give it use once, few, many or a size class.

CASSVGGTTRDEHF	TGTGCCAGCAGCGTAGGAGGGACAACTAGAGACGAGCACTTT	TRBV9	.	.	TRBJ1-6
CASSKGLGGGWEQYF	TGTGCCAGCAGTAAAGGCTTGGGGGGTGGGTGGGAGCAGTATTTT	TRBV5-5	.	.	TRBJ2-3
CASSSRREHPHHHF	TGTGCCAGCAGCTCCCGGCGAGAGCATCCCCACCATCATTTT	TRBV7-2	.	.	TRBJ1-5
CSAREGANAFF	TGCAGCGCTAGAGAGGGGGCTAACGCTTTCTTT	TRBV20-1	.	TRBD1	TRBJ1-1
CSAKGQVSNQPQHF	TGCAGTGCCAAGGGACAGGTTAGCAATCAGCCCCAGCATTTT	TRBV20-1	many	TRBD1	TRBJ1-5
CSATRDGMNYGYTF	TGCAGTGCGACAAGGGACGGCATGAACTATGGCTACACCTTC	TRBV20-1	many	.	TRBJ1-2
CASSLQGAKETQYF	TGTGCCAGCAGTTTACAGGGGGCAAAAGAGACCCAGTACTTC	TRBV12-3/TRBV12-4	many	TRBD1	TRBJ2-5
CASSPLREPGYTF	TGTGCCAGCTCACCATTGAGGGAGCCGGGCTACACCTTC	TRBV18	many	.	TRBJ1-2
CASSPLAGRGYQPQHF	TGTGCCAGTAGCCCATTGGCCGGCCGGGGATATCAGCCCCAGCATTTT	TRBV19	.	.	TRBJ1-5
CASSLAWQGEGTLQYF	TGTGCCAGCAGCTTAGCGTGGCAGGGGGAGGGAACACTGCAGTACTTC	TRBV7-9	.	.	TRBJ2-7
CASSFGTGDSPHHF	TGTGCCAGCAGCTTCGGGACAGGGGACTCACCCCACCACTTC	TRBV7-9	.	TRBD1	TRBJ2-7
CASSPRDTEAFF	TGTGCCAGCAGCCCACGGGACACTGAAGCTTTCTTT	TRBV7-9	few	.	TRBJ1-1
CATSLPPLRATQYF	TGTGCCACCAGCCTCCCCCCGTTGAGGGCGACCCAGTACTTC	TRBV7-3	.	.	TRBJ2-5
CASSAFGGTEAFF	TGTGCCAGCAGCGCCTTCGGGGGCACTGAAGCTTTCTTT	TRBV9	many	.	TRBJ1-1
CATRCSDSTGVEEKLFF	TGTGCCACCCGGTGCTCCGATAGCACAGGAGTAGAAGAAAAACTGTTTTTT	TRBV24-1	.	.	TRBJ1-4
CASSVDTGYSRNNF	TGTGCCAGCAGCGTAGACACAGGCTATTCTAGAAACAATTTT	TRBV9	.	.	TRBJ1-3
CATSIDPGAANGKQPQHF	TGTGCCACCAGCATAGATCCAGGGGCGGCCAATGGCAAACAGCCCCAGCATTTT	TRBV15	.	.	TRBJ1-5
CASSPGQSGTETQF	TGTGCCAGCAGTCCGGGACAATCCGGGACGGAGACCCAGTTT	TRBV7-3	.	.	TRBJ1-1
CASGEGPGGQPQHF	TGTGCTAGCGGTGAGGGGCCCGGAGGACAGCCCCAGCATTTT	TRBV19	few	.	TRBJ1-5
CASSPTPRVFEQYF	TGTGCCAGCAGCCCCACGCCGAGGGTGTTCGAGCAGTACTTC	TRBV5-8	.	.	TRBJ2-7
CASSLEDGGHSGANVLTF	TGCGCCAGCAGCTTAGAGGACGGGGGGCACTCTGGGGCCAACGTCCTGACTTTC	TRBV5-1	.	.	TRBJ2-6
CASSPIGQGARNEQFF	TGTGCCAGCAGTCCCATCGGACAGGGGGCTAGGAATGAGCAGTTCTTC	TRBV27	few	TRBD1	TRBJ2-1
CASSLGGVSNQPQHF	TGTGCCAGCAGCCTGGGGGGGGTAAGCAATCAGCCCCAGCATTTT	TRBV5-8	.	.	TRBJ1-5
CASKGGETQYF	TGTGCCTCCAAGGGAGGGGAGACCCAGTACTTC	TRBV19	few	TRBD2	TRBJ2-5
CSATMVVSSYNSPLHF	TGCAGTGCTACTATGGTCGTTAGCTCCTATAATTCACCCCTCCACTTT	TRBV20-1	.	.	TRBJ1-6
CASRDPGQGVYEQYF	TGTGCCAGCAGGGATCCTGGACAGGGGGTCTACGAGCAGTACTTC	TRBV6-6	many	TRBD1	TRBJ2-7
CATSDPRATNPDVLFF	TGTGCCACCAGTGACCCCAGAGCTACGAACCCCGACGTGCTGTTTTTT	TRBV2	.	.	TRBJ2-2
CASSLDRVKTEAF	TGTGCCAGCAGCTTAGACAGGGTCAAGACTGAAGCTTTC	TRBV7-2	once	.	TRBJ1-2
CASSGQGAAVEQFF	TGTGCCAGTAGCGGACAGGGGGCAGCGGTCGAGCAGTTCTTC	TRBV19	.	TRBD1	TRBJ2-1